Presented here are 3 T cell receptor beta chains from one specimen sequenced in a study of blood T cell repertoires in COVID-19. Sequencing was performed with immunoSEQ multiplex PCR; in TCRdb, only in-frame clones are kept and a portion is missing. The sample records roughly 160,000 clones, under 85% being singletons. Sequencing used PBMCs or T cells enriched from blood (not recorded which). The receptors come from a man aged 50-60 years who had recovered from COVID-19.

In DNA form, the CDR3 reads TGCAGCGTAGGAGAGGGGGGGAATGAAAAACTGTTTTTT. Its protein product is CSVGEGGNEKLFF. The gene calls are TRBV29-1 and TRBJ1-4; TRBD1 is a possible D gene (6 bases). The CDR3 length is 13 residues. Trimming removed 6 bases from V and 5 bases from J, with 13 bases in between. Per the germline V gene, CDR1 is SQVTM and CDR2 is ANQGSEA.

The chain joins TRBV9 to TRBJ2-5; TRBD2 matches at 9 bases. Germline loops: CDR1 SGDLS, CDR2 YYNGEE. The CDR3 is 15 residues long. V lost 7 bases to trimming and J lost 4 bases; unmatched junction nucleotides: 11. CDR3 nucleotides: TGTGCCAGCTCGCCGGCTAGCGGGGAAGGAGAGACCCAGTACTTC. As protein: CASSPASGEGETQYF.

V usage is TRBV27 and J usage is TRBJ1-5, with a tentative D call TRBD1 (5 bases). CDR1 and CDR2 from the germline V gene are MNHEY and SMNVEV (reference sequence). V was pared by 2 bases and J by 4 bases, with 15 bases between. The CDR3 loop spans 16 amino acids. This chain's CDR3 is CASSLPLVSGNQPQHF. CDR3 nucleotides: TGTGCCAGCAGTTTACCCCTGGTCTCAGGGAATCAGCCCCAGCATTTT.